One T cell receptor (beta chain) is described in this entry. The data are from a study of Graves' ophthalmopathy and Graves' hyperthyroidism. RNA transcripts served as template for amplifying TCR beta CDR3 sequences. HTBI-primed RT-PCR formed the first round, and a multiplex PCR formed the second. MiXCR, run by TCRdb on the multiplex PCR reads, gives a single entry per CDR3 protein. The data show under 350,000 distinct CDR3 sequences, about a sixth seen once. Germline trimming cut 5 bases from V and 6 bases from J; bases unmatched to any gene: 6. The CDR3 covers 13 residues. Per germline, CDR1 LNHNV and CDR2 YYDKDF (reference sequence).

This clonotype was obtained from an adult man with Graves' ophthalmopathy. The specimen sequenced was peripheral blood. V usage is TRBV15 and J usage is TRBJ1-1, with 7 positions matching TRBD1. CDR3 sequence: CATSAHRGSEAFF. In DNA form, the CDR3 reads TGTGCCACCAGCGCCCACAGGGGCTCTGAAGCTTTCTTT.